A few counts support the clone carrying this TCR beta chain. TCRdb re-called the 5' RACE reads with MiXCR, one entry per CDR3 protein. Seen here are 170,000 or so distinct CDR3 sequences, 9.3% observed once, and the top ten hold roughly a third. The record originates from a study of T cells after yellow fever vaccination. V shed 5 bases, J shed 5 bases, and the junction held 5 bases outside the gene matches. This CDR3 region has 15 residues. The receptor comes from a man aged 18 to 35 who received the YFV17D yellow fever vaccine. Sequenced here: CD8+ T cells sorted from PBMCs, sampled 45 days after the yellow fever booster vaccination. The gene calls are TRBV12-3 or TRBV12-4 and TRBJ2-1; 11 nucleotides align to TRBD1. Here the CDR3 reads CASSRTGGKDNEQFF. The CDR3 region has the DNA TGTGCCAGCAGTAGGACAGGGGGCAAGGACAATGAGCAGTTCTTC.